Listed below are T cell receptor beta chains from one sample, sequenced in a study of cytomegalovirus exposure and HLA in healthy donors. Profiled with immunoSEQ multiplex PCR; TCRdb holds only in-frame clones, not every one. The data show more than 85,000 clones, 60% to 80% seen once. The sequencing sample was made of PBMCs. These TCRs come from a woman in her thirties in good health and CMV-seronegative. Each CDR3 is given with its conserved first and last residue.

v_call	j_call	cdr3_aa
TRBV14	TRBJ2-7	CASSQSYEQYF
TRBV10-2	TRBJ2-1	CASSEYGGEQFF
TRBV30	TRBJ2-7	CAWSEAGTVSYEQYF
TRBV7-9	TRBJ1-5	CASSLNTQPQHF
TRBV7-9	TRBJ1-5	CASSLAFPGKGRQPQHF
TRBV6-1	TRBJ2-2	CASSRVQGDTGELFF
TRBV10-1	TRBJ2-7	CASSEPGTGVYEQYF
TRBV5-1	TRBJ2-5	CASSSGLAGAGETQYF
TRBV25-1	TRBJ2-3	CASSEQRGGRSTDTQYF
TRBV29-1	TRBJ2-7	CSPGLAGLYEQYF
TRBV9	TRBJ1-2	CASSVGGQEYGYTF
TRBV2	TRBJ2-2	CASSEAPAGAGELFF
TRBV10-3	TRBJ1-2	CAISDNRGQEGYTF
TRBV5-4	TRBJ2-2	CASSSPGIGPGELFF
TRBV2	TRBJ2-7	CASEGTEQYF
TRBV5-1	TRBJ1-2	CASSLQGGYYGYTF
TRBV7-9	TRBJ1-4	CASSLDRGNEKLFF
TRBV19	TRBJ2-5	CASSIAGEREQYF
TRBV2	TRBJ2-7	CASSVQGGDYEQYF
TRBV19	TRBJ2-1	CASSYTKVNEQFF
TRBV7-9	TRBJ2-4	CASSLVAGENIQYF
TRBV7-9	TRBJ2-7	CASSFGTANEQYF
TRBV19	TRBJ1-2	CASSIAGGQYLSYGYTF
TRBV9	TRBJ1-1	CASSVVVGESFF
TRBV19	TRBJ1-5	CASSPRSGQFNQPQHF
TRBV9	TRBJ2-7	CASSPNGQVHEQYF
TRBV5-4	TRBJ1-2	CASSRLNQNVDYTF
TRBV7-6	TRBJ1-2	CASSLATGGDIRGYTF
TRBV6-4	TRBJ2-1	CASSVTGTRSFNEQFF